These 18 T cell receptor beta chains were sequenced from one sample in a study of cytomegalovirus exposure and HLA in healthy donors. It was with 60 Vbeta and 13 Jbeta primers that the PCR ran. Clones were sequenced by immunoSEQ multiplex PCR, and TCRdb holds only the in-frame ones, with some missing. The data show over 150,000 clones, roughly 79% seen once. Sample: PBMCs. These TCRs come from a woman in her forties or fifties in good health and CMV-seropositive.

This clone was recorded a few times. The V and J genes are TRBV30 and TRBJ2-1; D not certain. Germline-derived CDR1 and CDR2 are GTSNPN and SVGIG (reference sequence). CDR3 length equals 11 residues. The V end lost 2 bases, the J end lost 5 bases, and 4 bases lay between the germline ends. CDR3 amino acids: CAWSQNNEQFF. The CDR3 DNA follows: TGTGCCTGGAGTCAGAACAATGAGCAGTTCTTC. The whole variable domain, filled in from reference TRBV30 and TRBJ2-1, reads SQTIHQWPATLVQPVGSPLSLECTVEGTSNPNLYWYRQAAGRGLQLLFYSVGIGQISSEVPQNLSASRPQDRQFILSSKKLLLSDSGFYLCAWSQNNEQFFGPGTRLTVL.

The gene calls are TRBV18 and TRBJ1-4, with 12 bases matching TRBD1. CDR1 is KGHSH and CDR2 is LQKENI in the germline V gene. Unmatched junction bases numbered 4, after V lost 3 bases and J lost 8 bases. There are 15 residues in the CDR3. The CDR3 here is CASSPGTGGLEKLFF. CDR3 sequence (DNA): TGTGCCAGCTCACCGGGGACAGGGGGCCTCGAAAAACTGTTTTTT.

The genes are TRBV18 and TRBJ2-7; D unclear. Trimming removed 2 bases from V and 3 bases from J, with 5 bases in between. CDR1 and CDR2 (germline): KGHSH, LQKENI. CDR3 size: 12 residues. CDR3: CASSPGNYEQYF. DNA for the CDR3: TGTGCCAGCTCACCAGGCAACTACGAGCAGTACTTC.

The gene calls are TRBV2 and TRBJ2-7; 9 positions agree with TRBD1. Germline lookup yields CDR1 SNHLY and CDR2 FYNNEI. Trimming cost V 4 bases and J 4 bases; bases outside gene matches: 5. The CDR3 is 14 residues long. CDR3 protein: CASSARDRVYEQYF. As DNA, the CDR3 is TGTGCCAGCAGTGCCCGGGACAGGGTTTACGAGCAGTACTTC.

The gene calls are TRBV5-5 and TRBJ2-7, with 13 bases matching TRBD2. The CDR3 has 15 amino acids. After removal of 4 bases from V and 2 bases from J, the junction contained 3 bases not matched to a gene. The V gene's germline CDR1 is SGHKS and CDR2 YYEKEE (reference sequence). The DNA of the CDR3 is TGTGCCAGCAGCAAACTAGCGGGAGGGACCTACGAGCAGTACTTC. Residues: CASSKLAGGTYEQYF.

This CDR3 is CASSPHPGQGTGELFF. In nucleotides, the CDR3 is TGTGCCAGCAGCCCCCATCCGGGACAGGGGACCGGGGAGCTGTTTTTT. The chain recombines TRBV9 with TRBJ2-2; 10 bases are shared with TRBD1. The J segment lost 5 bases and the V segment lost 4 bases, leaving 8 bases of the junction unmatched. The CDR3 totals 16 residues. CDR1 and CDR2 (germline): SGDLS, YYNGEE.

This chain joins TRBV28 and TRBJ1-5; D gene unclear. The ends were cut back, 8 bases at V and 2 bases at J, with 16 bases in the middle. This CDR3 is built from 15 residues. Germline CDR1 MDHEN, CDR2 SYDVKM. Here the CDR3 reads CASSMGFGGNQPQHF. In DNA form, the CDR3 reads TGTGCCAGCTCCATGGGCTTCGGGGGCAATCAGCCCCAGCATTTT.

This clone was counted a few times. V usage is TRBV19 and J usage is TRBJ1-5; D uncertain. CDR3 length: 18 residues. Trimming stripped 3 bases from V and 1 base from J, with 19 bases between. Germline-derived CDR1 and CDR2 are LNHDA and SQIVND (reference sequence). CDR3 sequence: CASSIYRRGTSSNQPQHF. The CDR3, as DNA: TGTGCCAGTAGTATTTATCGGAGAGGAACTTCAAGCAATCAGCCCCAGCATTTT.

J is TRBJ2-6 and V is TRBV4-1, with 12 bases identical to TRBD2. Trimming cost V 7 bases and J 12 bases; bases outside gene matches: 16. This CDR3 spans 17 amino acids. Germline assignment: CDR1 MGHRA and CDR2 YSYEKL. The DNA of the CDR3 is TGCGCCAGCACCCCTTGGGGCCTAGCGGGAGGGCTAGGCGTCCTGACTTTC. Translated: CASTPWGLAGGLGVLTF.

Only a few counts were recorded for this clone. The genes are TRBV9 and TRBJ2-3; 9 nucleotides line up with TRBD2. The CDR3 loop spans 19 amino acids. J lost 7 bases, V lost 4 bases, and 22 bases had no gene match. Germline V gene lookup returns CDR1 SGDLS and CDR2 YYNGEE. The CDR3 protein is CASSLHPGVTSGKLNTQYF. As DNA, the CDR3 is TGTGCCAGCAGCCTCCACCCGGGGGTGACTAGCGGAAAGTTAAATACGCAGTATTTT.

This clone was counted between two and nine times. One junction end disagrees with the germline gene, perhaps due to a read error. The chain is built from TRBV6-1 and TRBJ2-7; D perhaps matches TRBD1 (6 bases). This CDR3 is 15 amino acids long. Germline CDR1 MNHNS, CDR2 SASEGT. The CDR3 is CASSEYADSSFEQYF. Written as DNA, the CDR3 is TGTGCCAGCAGTGAATATGCGGACAGTTCCTTCGAGCAGTACTTC.

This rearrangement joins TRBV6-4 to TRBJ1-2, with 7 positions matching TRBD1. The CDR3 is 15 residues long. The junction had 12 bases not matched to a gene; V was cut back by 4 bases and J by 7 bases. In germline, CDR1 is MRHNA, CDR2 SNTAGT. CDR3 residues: CASSAQTGTIVGYTF. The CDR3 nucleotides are TGTGCCAGCAGTGCCCAGACAGGGACGATAGTTGGCTACACCTTC.

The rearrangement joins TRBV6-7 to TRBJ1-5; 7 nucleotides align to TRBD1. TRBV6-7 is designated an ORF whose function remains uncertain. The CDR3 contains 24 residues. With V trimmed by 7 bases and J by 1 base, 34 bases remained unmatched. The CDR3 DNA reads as TGTGCCAGCACCCCCGGACAGGCAGCTCGAACACCGATGGGAATTGAGGTGAGCAATCAGCCCCAGCATTTT. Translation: CASTPGQAARTPMGIEVSNQPQHF.

The CDR3: CASSSGGGTTNEKLFF. The CDR3, as DNA: TGTGCCAGCAGCTCGGGAGGGGGAACAACTAATGAAAAACTGTTTTTT. This sequence joins TRBV7-2 and TRBJ1-4, with D possibly matching TRBD1 (6 bases). This CDR3 comprises 16 residues. Germline V gene lookup returns CDR1 SGHTA and CDR2 FQGNSA. The V and J ends lost 4 bases and 0 bases respectively, with 12 bases between them.

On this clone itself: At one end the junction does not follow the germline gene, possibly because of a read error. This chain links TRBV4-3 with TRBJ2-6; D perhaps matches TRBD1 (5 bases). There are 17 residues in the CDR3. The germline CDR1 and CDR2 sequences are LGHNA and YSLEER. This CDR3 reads CASSQDSDQAGANGLTF. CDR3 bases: TGCGCCAGCAGCCAAGATTCAGATCAGGCTGGGGCCAACGGCCTGACTTTC.

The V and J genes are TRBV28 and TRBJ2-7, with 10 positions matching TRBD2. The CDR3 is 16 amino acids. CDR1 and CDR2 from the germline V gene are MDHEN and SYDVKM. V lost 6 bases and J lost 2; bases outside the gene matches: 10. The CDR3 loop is CASRDAGTSVTYEQYF. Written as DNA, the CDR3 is TGTGCCAGCAGAGACGCCGGGACTAGCGTTACCTACGAGCAGTACTTC.

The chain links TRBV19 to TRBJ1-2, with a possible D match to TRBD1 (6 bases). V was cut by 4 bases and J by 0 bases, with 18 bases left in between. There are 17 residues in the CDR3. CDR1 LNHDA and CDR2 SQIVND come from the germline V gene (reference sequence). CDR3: CASSSGRGRTTNYGYTF. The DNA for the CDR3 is TGTGCCAGTAGTAGCGGCAGGGGCCGTACAACTAACTATGGCTACACCTTC.

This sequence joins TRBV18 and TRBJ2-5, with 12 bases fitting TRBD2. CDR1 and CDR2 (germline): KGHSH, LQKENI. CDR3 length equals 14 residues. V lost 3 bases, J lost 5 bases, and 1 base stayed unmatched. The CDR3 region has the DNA TGTGCCAGCTCACCTACTAGCGGGAGGGAGACCCAGTACTTC. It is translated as CASSPTSGRETQYF.